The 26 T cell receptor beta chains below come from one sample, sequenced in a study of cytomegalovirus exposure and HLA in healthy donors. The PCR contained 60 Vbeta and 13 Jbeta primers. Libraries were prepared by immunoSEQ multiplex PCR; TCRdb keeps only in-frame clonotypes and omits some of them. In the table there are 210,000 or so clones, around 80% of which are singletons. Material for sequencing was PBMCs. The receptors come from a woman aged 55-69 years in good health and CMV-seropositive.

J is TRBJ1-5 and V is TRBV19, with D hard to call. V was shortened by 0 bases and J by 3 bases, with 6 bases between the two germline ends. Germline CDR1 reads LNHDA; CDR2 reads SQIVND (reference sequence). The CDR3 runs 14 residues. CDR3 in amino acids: CASSIEAINQPQHF. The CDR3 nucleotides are TGTGCCAGTAGTATAGAGGCCATCAATCAGCCCCAGCATTTT.

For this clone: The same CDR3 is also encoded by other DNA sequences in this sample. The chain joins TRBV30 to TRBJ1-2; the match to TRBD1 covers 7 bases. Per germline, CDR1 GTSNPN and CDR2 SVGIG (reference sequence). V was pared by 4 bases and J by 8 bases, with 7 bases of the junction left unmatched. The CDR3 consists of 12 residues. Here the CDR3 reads CAWTQGGYGYTF. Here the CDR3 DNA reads TGTGCCTGGACGCAGGGGGGCTACGGCTACACCTTC.

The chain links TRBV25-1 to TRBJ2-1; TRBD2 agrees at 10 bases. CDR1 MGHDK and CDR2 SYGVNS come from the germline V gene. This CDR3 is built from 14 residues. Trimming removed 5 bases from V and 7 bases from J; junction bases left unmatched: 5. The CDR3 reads CASSLAGEGNEQFF. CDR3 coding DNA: TGTGCCAGCAGTCTAGCGGGAGAAGGGAATGAGCAGTTCTTC.

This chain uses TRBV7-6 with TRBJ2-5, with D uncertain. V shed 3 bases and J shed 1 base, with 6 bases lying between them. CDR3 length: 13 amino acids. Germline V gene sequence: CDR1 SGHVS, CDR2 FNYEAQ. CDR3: CASSFYTQETQYF. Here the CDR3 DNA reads TGTGCCAGCAGCTTTTACACCCAAGAGACCCAGTACTTC.

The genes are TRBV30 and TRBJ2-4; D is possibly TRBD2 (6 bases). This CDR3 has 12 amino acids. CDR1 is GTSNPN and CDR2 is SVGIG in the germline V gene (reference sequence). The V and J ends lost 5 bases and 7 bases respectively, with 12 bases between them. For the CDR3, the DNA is TGTGCCTGGGCCCCCGGAGGGAACATTCAGTACTTC. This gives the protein CAWAPGGNIQYF.

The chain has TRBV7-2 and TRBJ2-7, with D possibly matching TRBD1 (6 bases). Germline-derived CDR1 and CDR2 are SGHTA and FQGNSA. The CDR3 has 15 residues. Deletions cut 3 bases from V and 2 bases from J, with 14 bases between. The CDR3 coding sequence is TGTGCCAGCAGCTTTAATATCCAGGGGCCCTACGAGCAGTACTTC. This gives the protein CASSFNIQGPYEQYF.

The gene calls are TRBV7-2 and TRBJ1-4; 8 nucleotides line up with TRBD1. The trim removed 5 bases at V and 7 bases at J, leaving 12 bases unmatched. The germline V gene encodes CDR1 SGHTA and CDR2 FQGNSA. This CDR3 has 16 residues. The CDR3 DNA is TGTGCCAGCAGCGCTCGACAGGGGAGGGTTAGTGAAAAACTGTTTTTT. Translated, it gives CASSARQGRVSEKLFF.

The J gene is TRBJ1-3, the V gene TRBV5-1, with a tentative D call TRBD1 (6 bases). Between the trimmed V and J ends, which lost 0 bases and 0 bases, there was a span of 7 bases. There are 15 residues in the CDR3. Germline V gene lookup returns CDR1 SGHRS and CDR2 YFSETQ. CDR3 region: CASSLGTASGNTIYF. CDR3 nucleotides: TGCGCCAGCAGCTTGGGGACAGCCTCTGGAAACACCATATATTTT.

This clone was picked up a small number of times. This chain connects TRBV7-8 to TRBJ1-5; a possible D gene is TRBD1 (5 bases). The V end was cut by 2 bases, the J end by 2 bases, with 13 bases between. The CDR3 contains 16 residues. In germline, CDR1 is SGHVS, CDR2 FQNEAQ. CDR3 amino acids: CASSLRGGGGNQPQHF. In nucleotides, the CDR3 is TGTGCCAGCAGCTTAAGGGGCGGGGGGGGCAATCAGCCCCAGCATTTT.

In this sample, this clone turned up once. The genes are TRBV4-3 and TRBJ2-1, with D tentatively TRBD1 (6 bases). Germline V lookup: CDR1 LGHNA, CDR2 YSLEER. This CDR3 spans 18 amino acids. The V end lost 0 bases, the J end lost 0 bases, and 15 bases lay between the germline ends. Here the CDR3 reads CASSQDQGISSSYNEQFF. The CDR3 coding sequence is TGCGCCAGCAGCCAAGATCAGGGGATTTCTAGCTCCTACAATGAGCAGTTCTTC.

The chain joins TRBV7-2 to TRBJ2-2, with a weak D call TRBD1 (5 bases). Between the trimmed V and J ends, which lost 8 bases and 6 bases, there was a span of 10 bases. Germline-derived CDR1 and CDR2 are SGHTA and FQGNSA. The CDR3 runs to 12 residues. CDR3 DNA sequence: TGTGCCAGCCGCAGGGTTTCCGGGGAGCTGTTTTTT. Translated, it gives CASRRVSGELFF.

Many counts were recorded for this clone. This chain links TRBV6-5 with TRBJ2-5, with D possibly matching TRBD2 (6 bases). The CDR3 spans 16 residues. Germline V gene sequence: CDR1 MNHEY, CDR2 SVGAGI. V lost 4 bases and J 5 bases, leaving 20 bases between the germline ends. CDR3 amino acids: CASSLKTGVGGETQYF. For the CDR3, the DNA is TGTGCCAGCAGTTTAAAAACGGGGGTGGGTGGCGAGACCCAGTACTTC.

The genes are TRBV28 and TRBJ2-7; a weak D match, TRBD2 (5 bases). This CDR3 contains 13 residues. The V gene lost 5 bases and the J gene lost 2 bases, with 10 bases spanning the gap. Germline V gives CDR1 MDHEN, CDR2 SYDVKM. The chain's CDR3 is CASSAGLTYEQYF. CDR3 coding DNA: TGTGCCAGCAGTGCGGGTCTGACCTACGAGCAGTACTTC.

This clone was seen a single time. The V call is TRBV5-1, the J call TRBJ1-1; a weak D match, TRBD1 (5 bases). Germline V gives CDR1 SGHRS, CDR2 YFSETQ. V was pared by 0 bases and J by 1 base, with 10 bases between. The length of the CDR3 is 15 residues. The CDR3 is CASSLGRQGNTEAFF. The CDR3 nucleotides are TGCGCCAGCAGCTTGGGACGGCAGGGGAACACTGAAGCTTTCTTT. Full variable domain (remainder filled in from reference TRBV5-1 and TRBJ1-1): KAGVTQTPRYLIKTRGQQVTLSCSPISGHRSVSWYQQTPGQGLQFLFEYFSETQRNKGNFPGRFSGRQFSNSRSEMNVSTLELGDSALYLCASSLGRQGNTEAFFGQGTRLTVV.

The CDR3 is CATNPTGVNSPLHF. CDR3 DNA sequence: TGTGCCACCAACCCGACCGGGGTAAATTCACCCCTCCACTTT. The chain uses TRBV14 and TRBJ1-6, with D unresolved. The V gene's germline CDR1 is SGHDN and CDR2 FVKESK. CDR3 length: 14 residues. The V and J ends lost 10 bases and 7 bases respectively, with 17 bases between them.

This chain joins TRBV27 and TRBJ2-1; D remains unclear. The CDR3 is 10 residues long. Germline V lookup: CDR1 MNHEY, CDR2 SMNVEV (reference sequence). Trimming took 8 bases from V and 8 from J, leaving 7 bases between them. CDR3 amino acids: CASVPDEQFF. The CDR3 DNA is TGTGCCAGCGTCCCCGATGAGCAGTTCTTC.

The CDR3 bases are TGTGCCAGCTCACCATGGGACAGGGCGGACATTCAGTACTTC. As protein: CASSPWDRADIQYF. This chain links TRBV18 with TRBJ2-4, with 9 bases fitting TRBD1. The CDR3 consists of 14 residues. Germline assignment: CDR1 KGHSH and CDR2 LQKENI. The junction had 4 bases not matched to a gene; V was cut back by 2 bases and J by 8 bases.

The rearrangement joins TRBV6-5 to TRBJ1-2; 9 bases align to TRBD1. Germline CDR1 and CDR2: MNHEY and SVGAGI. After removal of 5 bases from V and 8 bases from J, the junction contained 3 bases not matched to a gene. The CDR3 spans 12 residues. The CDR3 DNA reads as TGTGCCAGCAGTAGGGACAGGGTCGGCTACACCTTC. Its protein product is CASSRDRVGYTF.

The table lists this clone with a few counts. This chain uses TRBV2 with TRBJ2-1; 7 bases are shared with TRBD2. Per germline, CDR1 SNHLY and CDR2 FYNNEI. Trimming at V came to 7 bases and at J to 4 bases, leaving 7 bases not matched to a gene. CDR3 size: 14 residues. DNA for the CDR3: TGTGCCAGCAAAGCGGGATTATTTTACAATGAGCAGTTCTTC. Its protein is CASKAGLFYNEQFF.

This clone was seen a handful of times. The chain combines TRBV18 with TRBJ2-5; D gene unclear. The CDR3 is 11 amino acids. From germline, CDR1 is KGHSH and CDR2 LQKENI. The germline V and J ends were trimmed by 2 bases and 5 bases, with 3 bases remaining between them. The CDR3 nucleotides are TGTGCCAGCTCACCAGGCGAGACCCAGTACTTC. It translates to CASSPGETQYF. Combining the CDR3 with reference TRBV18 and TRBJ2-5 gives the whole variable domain NAGVMQNPRHLVRRRGQEARLRCSPMKGHSHVYWYRQLPEEGLKFMVYLQKENIIDESGMPKERFSAEFPKEGPSILRIQQVVRGDSAAYFCASSPGETQYFGPGTRLLVL.

CDR3 in DNA: TGTGCCAGCAGTTTATGGGACAGGAGGACCGGGGAGCTGTTTTTT. Encoded protein: CASSLWDRRTGELFF. The chain is built from TRBV28 and TRBJ2-2; TRBD1 matches at 7 bases. CDR3 length equals 15 residues. Trimming at V came to 0 bases and at J to 5 bases, leaving 3 bases not matched to a gene. CDR1 is MDHEN and CDR2 is SYDVKM in the germline V gene.

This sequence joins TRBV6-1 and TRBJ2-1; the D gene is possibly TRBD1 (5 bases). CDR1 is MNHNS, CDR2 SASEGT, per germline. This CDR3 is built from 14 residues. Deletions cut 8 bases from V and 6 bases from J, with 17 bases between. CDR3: CASCAGIAINEQFF. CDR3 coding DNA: TGTGCCAGCTGCGCAGGGATCGCAATCAATGAGCAGTTCTTC.

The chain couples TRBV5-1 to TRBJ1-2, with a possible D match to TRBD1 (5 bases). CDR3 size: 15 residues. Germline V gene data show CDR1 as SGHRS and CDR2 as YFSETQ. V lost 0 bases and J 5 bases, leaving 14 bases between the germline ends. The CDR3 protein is CASSLDGSGGYGYTF. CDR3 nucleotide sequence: TGCGCCAGCAGCTTGGACGGCAGCGGGGGGTATGGCTACACCTTC. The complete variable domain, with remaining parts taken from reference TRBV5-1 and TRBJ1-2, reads KAGVTQTPRYLIKTRGQQVTLSCSPISGHRSVSWYQQTPGQGLQFLFEYFSETQRNKGNFPGRFSGRQFSNSRSEMNVSTLELGDSALYLCASSLDGSGGYGYTFGSGTRLTVV.

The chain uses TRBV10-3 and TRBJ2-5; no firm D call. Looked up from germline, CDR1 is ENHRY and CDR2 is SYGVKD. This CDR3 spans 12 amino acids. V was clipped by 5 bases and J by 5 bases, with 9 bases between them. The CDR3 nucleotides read TGTGCCATCAGTAATCTAGAGGAGACCCAGTACTTC. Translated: CAISNLEETQYF.

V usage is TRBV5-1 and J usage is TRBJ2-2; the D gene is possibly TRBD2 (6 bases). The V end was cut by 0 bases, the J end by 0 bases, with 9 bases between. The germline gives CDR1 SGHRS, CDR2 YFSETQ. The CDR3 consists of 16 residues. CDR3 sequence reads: CASSLDPSANTGELFF. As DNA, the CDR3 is TGCGCCAGCAGCTTGGACCCTAGCGCGAACACCGGGGAGCTGTTTTTT.

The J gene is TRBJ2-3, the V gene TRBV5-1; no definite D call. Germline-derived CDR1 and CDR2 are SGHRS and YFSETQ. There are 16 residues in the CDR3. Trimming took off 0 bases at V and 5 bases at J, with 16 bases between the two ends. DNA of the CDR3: TGCGCCAGCAGCTTGGATAGTGAGGTGGTGAGAGATACGCAGTATTTT. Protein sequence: CASSLDSEVVRDTQYF. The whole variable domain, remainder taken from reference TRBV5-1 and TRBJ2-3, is KAGVTQTPRYLIKTRGQQVTLSCSPISGHRSVSWYQQTPGQGLQFLFEYFSETQRNKGNFPGRFSGRQFSNSRSEMNVSTLELGDSALYLCASSLDSEVVRDTQYFGPGTRLTVL.